These 4 T cell receptor beta chains were sequenced from one sample in a study of blood T cells in healthy people across ages. Then a second PCR, running about 6 to 12 cycles, was carried out with a sample-barcoded 5' primer and a J-beta primer mix. TCRdb reprocessed the 5' RACE reads with MiXCR, giving one entry per CDR3 protein. The table shows roughly 1.6 million distinct CDR3 sequences, with 34% occurring only once. Specimen: blood. The source is a woman aged 30 to 39 in good health.

The rearrangement uses TRBV5-1 and TRBJ2-7, with 8 nucleotides matching TRBD1. V shed 5 bases and J 0 bases; nucleotides not matched to a gene: 13. The CDR3 is 17 residues long. The germline V gene encodes CDR1 SGHRS and CDR2 YFSETQ. CDR3 nucleotides: TGCGCCAGCAGTGTCGGCGCAGGGGGCTCAAGCTCCTACGAGCAGTACTTC. Its translation is CASSVGAGGSSSYEQYF.

In its sample, this clonotype was seen a few times. The rearrangement joins TRBV12-3 or TRBV12-4 to TRBJ1-1; no firm D call. The CDR3 has 12 residues. The CDR3 here is CTTSARNTEAFF. The DNA of the CDR3 is TGTACCACCTCGGCACGGAACACTGAAGCTTTCTTT.

This chain uses TRBV10-3 with TRBJ2-1; the D gene is possibly TRBD2 (6 bases). The germline gives CDR1 ENHRY, CDR2 SYGVKD. Trimming pared 8 bases from V and 5 bases from J, leaving 13 bases between. The CDR3 totals 13 residues. CDR3 residues: CAIEDGGHNEQFF. CDR3 bases: TGTGCCATCGAAGACGGGGGACACAATGAGCAGTTCTTC.

There are a few counts of this clonotype. CDR3 nucleotides: TGTGCCAGCAGCTTAGATCCACGGACAGGGATGAGGAATGAGCAGTTCTTC. Protein: CASSLDPRTGMRNEQFF. The rearrangement uses TRBV11-2 and TRBJ2-1, with 8 bases identical to TRBD1. The CDR3 runs to 17 residues. CDR1 and CDR2 from the germline V gene are SGHAT and FQNNGV. Trimming removed 0 bases from V and 7 bases from J; junction bases left unmatched: 11. The whole variable domain, remainder taken from reference TRBV11-2 and TRBJ2-1, is EAGVAQSPRYKIIEKRQSVAFWCNPISGHATLYWYQQILGQGPKLLIQFQNNGVVDDSQLPKDRFSAERLKGVDSTLKIQPAKLEDSAVYLCASSLDPRTGMRNEQFFGPGTRLTVL.